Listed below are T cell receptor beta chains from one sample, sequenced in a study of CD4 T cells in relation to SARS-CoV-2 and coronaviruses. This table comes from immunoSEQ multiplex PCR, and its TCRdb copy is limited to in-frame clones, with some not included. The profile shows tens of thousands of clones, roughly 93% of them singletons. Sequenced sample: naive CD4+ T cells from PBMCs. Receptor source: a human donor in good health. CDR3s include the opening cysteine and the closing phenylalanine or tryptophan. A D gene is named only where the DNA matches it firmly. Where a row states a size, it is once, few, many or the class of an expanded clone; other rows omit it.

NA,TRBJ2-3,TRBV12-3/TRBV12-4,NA,TGTGCCAGCAGTTTAACAGGGAAAGATACGCAGTATTTT,CASSLTGKDTQYF
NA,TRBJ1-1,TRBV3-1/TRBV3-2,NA,TGTGCCAGCAGCCAAGGGTTGGCGAACACTGAAGCTTTCTTT,CASSQGLANTEAFF
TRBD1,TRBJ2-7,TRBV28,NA,TGTGCCAGCAGGGACCAGACACCGGGACAGGGGGCCTACGAGCAGTACTTC,CASRDQTPGQGAYEQYF
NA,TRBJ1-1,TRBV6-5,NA,TGTGCCAGCAAAGGACGGACCCCCGGCACTGAAGCTTTCTTT,CASKGRTPGTEAFF
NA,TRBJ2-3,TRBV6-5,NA,TGTGCCAGCAGCCGCCGGGACGTCACAGATACGCAGTATTTT,CASSRRDVTDTQYF
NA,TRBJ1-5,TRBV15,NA,TGTGCCACCAGCAGAGAACGGGAGAATCAGCCCCAGCATTTT,CATSRERENQPQHF
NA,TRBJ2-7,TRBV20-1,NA,TGCAGTGCTGCAGGGTTACACGAGCAGTACTTC,CSAAGLHEQYF
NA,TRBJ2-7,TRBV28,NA,TGTGCCAGCCGACAGACTGGTCCCCACGTACGTTACGAGCAGTACTTC,CASRQTGPHVRYEQYF
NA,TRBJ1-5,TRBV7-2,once,TGTGCCAGCAGCTTAAGGAGGGGGGATCAGCCCCAGCATTTT,CASSLRRGDQPQHF
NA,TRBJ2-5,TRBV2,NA,TGTGCCAGCAGCATTCTTTGGGGGGTACAAGAGACCCAGTACTTC,CASSILWGVQETQYF
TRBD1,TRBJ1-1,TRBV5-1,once,TGCGCCAGCAATAACGGACAGGGAGGAGGCACTGAAGCTTTCTTT,CASNNGQGGGTEAFF
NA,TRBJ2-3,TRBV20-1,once,TGCAGTGCTAGAGATCTAGGGCCGCAGTATTTT,CSARDLGPQYF
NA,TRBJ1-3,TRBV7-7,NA,TGTGCCAGCAGCTTATCAGCGGTCTCTGGAAACACCATATATTTT,CASSLSAVSGNTIYF
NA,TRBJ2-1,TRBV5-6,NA,TGTGCCAGCAGCTTGTTCCCGGAAGACAATGAGCAGTTCTTC,CASSLFPEDNEQFF
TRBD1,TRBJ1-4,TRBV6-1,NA,TGTGCCAGCAGTGAAACCACAGGGGAGCTTAAACTGTTTTTT,CASSETTGELKLFF
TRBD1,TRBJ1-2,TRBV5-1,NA,TGCGCCAGCAGCTTCCCTCCCGGGACAGGATTTGGCTACACCTTC,CASSFPPGTGFGYTF
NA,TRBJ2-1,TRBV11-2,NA,TGTGCCAGCAGCCCCACCGGGGAGTCCTACAATGAGCAGTTCTTC,CASSPTGESYNEQFF
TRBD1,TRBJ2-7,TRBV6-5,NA,TGTGCCAGCCGTCCCGGACAGGGCGACTACGAGCAGTACTTC,CASRPGQGDYEQYF
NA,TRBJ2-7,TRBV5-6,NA,TGTGCCAGCAGCTTGGTGGGCTCCTACGAGCAGTACTTC,CASSLVGSYEQYF
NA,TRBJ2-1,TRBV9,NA,TGTGCCAGCAGCGGTGAAATCTACAATGAGCAGTTCTTC,CASSGEIYNEQFF
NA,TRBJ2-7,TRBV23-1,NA,TGCGCCAGCAGTCAAGGACATCCTCATAACCCCTACGAGCAGTACTTC,CASSQGHPHNPYEQYF
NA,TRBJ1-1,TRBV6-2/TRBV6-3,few,TGTGCCAGCAGTTATTGGGGCAGTGGGGACACTGAAGCTTTCTTT,CASSYWGSGDTEAFF
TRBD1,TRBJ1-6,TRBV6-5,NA,TGTGCCAGCAAATCGGGACAGAATAATTCACCCCTCCACTTT,CASKSGQNNSPLHF
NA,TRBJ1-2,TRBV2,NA,TGTGCCAGCAGTGAAGATGTATCGGGGAACTATGGCTACACCTTC,CASSEDVSGNYGYTF
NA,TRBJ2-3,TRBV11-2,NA,TGTGCCAGCAGCTTAGGTCCCAAAAGGGACACGCAGTATTTT,CASSLGPKRDTQYF
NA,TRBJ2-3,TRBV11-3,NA,TGTGCCAGCAGCTTAGGGGGGGCCGATACGCAGTATTTT,CASSLGGADTQYF
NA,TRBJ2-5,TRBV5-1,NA,TGCGCCAGCAGCGGGGGGCGATTCCGACGGGCAGAGACCCAGTACTTC,CASSGGRFRRAETQYF
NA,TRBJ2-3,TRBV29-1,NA,TGCAGCGTTGTCGGTTCGAGAAGCACAGATACGCAGTATTTT,CSVVGSRSTDTQYF
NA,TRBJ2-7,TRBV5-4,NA,TGTGCCAGCAGCCCCGCCACTAGCTGGGAGCAGTACTTC,CASSPATSWEQYF
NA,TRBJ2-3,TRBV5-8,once,TGTGCCAGCAGCCGGCGAAGTGTCACGCAGTATTTT,CASSRRSVTQYF
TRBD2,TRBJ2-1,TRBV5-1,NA,TGCGCCAGCAGCTTGGACCCTAGCGGGTCATCCAATGAGCAGTTCTTC,CASSLDPSGSSNEQFF
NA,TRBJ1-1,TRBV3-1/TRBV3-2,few,TGTGCCAGCAGGCGGGACACTGAAGCTTTCTTT,CASRRDTEAFF
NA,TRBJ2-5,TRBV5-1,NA,TGCGCCAGCAGCTTTGGGGAACGAGAGACCCAGTACTTC,CASSFGERETQYF
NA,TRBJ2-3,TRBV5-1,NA,TGCGCCAGCAGCTTCGGGTCTCCCACAGATACGCAGTATTTT,CASSFGSPTDTQYF
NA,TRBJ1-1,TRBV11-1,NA,TGTGCCAGCAGCTTACAGGGATCATCCGGAGCTTTCTTT,CASSLQGSSGAFF
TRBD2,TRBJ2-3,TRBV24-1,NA,TGTGCCACCAGTGATCGACTAAATTTCGGGACTAGCAGCGCAGATACGCAGTATTTT,CATSDRLNFGTSSADTQYF
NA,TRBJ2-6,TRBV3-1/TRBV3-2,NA,TGTGCCAGCAGCCAAGGCAGGAGAAGCTCTGGGGCCAACGTCCTGACTTTC,CASSQGRRSSGANVLTF
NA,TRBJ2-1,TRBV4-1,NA,TGCGCCAGCAGCCAAGAGGTCTACCACAATGAGCAGTTCTTC,CASSQEVYHNEQFF
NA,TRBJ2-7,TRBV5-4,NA,TGTGCCAGCAGCGGGGGGCAATTGGGCGAGCAGTACTTC,CASSGGQLGEQYF
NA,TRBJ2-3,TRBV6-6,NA,TGTGCCAGCAGTTACTCCCCGGATACGCAGTATTTT,CASSYSPDTQYF
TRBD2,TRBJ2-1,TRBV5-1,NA,TGCGCCAGCAGCTACCCTAGCGGGAGCTCCTACAATGAGCAGTTCTTC,CASSYPSGSSYNEQFF
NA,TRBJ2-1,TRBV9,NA,TGTGCCAGCAGCGTAGCATTCGCGGAAGGAGATGAGCAGTTCTTC,CASSVAFAEGDEQFF
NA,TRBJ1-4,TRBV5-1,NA,TGCGCCAGCAGCTTGGCCCTTCGGCAAAGGGTCGAGAATGAAAAACTGTTTTTT,CASSLALRQRVENEKLFF
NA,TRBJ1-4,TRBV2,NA,TGTGCCAGCAGTGACGGGGGAGTTAATGAAAAACTGTTTTTT,CASSDGGVNEKLFF